A single sample is the source of the 10 T cell receptor beta chains below, sequenced in a study of T cells after yellow fever vaccination (dated 2019 in TCRdb). The library was built by means of 5' RACE. The sequencer was an Illumina NovaSeq 6000. TCRdb handled the public reads itself, with Q25 trimming in fastp and clone calling in MiXCR, and kept productive beta chains. Rows are combined by CDR3 protein, so each entry shows the most common genes and DNA. Here the sample has a few hundred thousand distinct CDR3 sequences; 3.6% occur a single time. The ten largest clonotypes hold 19% of the sample. This sample's treatment or condition label indicates: live attenuated yellow fever vaccine strain. Material: PBMCs, obtained 15 days after the yellow fever booster vaccination. Every receptor here comes from a man aged 18-30 years who received the YFV17D yellow fever vaccine.

Many counts were recorded for this clonotype. This rearrangement joins TRBV20-1 to TRBJ1-1, with D possibly TRBD1 on 5 matching bases. The germline CDR1 and CDR2 sequences are DFQATT and SNEGSKA (reference sequence). V lost 5 bases, J lost 4 bases, and 26 bases lay in between. The CDR3 extends over 17 amino acids. The CDR3 region is CSAESTGRRLLSTEAFF. The CDR3 DNA sequence: TGCAGTGCTGAGTCAACAGGTAGACGGCTACTAAGCACTGAAGCTTTCTTT.

This clonotype was recorded many times. This chain connects TRBV5-4 to TRBJ2-7; the match to TRBD2 covers 9 bases. The ends lost 7 bases at V and 5 bases at J; junction bases unmatched: 13. The CDR3 loop spans 15 amino acids. In germline, CDR1 is SGHNT, CDR2 YYREEE (reference sequence). The CDR3 protein is CASGTSGLAPHEQYF. The CDR3 nucleotides are TGTGCCAGCGGGACCTCGGGACTAGCCCCCCACGAGCAGTACTTC.

This clonotype has a count of ten or more. V usage is TRBV5-1 and J usage is TRBJ2-5; maybe TRBD1 (5 bases). The CDR3 extends over 14 amino acids. The ends were cut back, 3 bases at V and 5 bases at J, with 14 bases in the middle. Germline CDR1 SGHRS, CDR2 YFSETQ. CDR3 region: CASSYIAGMETQYF. Written as DNA, the CDR3 is TGCGCCAGCAGCTACATCGCAGGGATGGAGACCCAGTACTTC.

The chain links TRBV4-1 to TRBJ1-6; weak D call: TRBD1 (5 bases). Germline CDR1 reads MGHRA; CDR2 reads YSYEKL. The CDR3 totals 16 residues. Trimming shortened V by 1 base and J by 10 bases, and 17 bases separated the two germline ends. CDR3 protein: CASSQVFAGRVSPLHF. Written as DNA, the CDR3 is TGCGCCAGCAGCCAAGTATTCGCGGGCAGGGTATCACCCCTCCACTTT.

At least ten counts were recorded for this clonotype. This chain connects TRBV12-3 or TRBV12-4 to TRBJ1-2; D possibly corresponds to TRBD1 (5 bases). The CDR3 runs 14 residues. The V end lost 6 bases, the J end lost 4 bases, and 15 bases lay between the germline ends. The CDR3 loop reads CASRATAESYGYTF. In DNA form, the CDR3 reads TGTGCCAGCAGAGCGACAGCAGAATCCTATGGCTACACCTTC.

This clonotype came up many times. The V call is TRBV5-1, the J call TRBJ2-5; 10 positions agree with TRBD1. CDR3 length: 14 residues. V shed 4 bases and J 4 bases; nucleotides not matched to a gene: 4. Germline CDR1 SGHRS, CDR2 YFSETQ. The chain's CDR3 is CASSPGTGAETQYF. CDR3 bases: TGCGCCAGCAGCCCTGGGACAGGGGCAGAGACCCAGTACTTC.

In this sample, this clonotype turned up many times. J is TRBJ1-4 and V is TRBV4-2; 7 bases fit TRBD1. V trimming: 5 bases; J trimming: 0 bases; junction bases outside the gene matches: 3. The CDR3 loop spans 15 amino acids. The germline V gene encodes CDR1 LGHNA and CDR2 YNFKEQ. As DNA, the CDR3 is TGTGCCAGCAGCGCAGGGGGTGCAACTAATGAAAAACTGTTTTTT. This encodes CASSAGGATNEKLFF.

This clonotype was recorded at least ten times. The chain employs TRBV20-1 and TRBJ2-5; D is perhaps TRBD2 (5 bases). The CDR3 is made up of 13 amino acids. CDR1 and CDR2 (germline): DFQATT, SNEGSKA (reference sequence). With 7 bases removed from V and 7 bases from J, the gap between germline ends came to 19 bases. As DNA, the CDR3 is TGCAGTGTTTCCTGGACTGGTGTAGGGACCCAGTACTTC. Encoded protein: CSVSWTGVGTQYF.

This clonotype has at least ten counts. The chain joins TRBV24-1 to TRBJ2-3, with D perhaps TRBD1 (5 bases). From germline, CDR1 is KGHDR and CDR2 SFDVKD. The CDR3 loop spans 17 amino acids. The V and J ends lost 4 bases and 2 bases respectively, with 18 bases between them. CDR3 sequence reads: CATSDPQDRSTTDTQYF. The DNA for the CDR3 is TGTGCCACCAGTGACCCACAGGATCGGTCCACCACAGATACGCAGTATTTT.

This clonotype has at least ten counts. This chain connects TRBV11-1 to TRBJ2-1; TRBD2 agrees at 8 bases. This CDR3 contains 17 residues. Trimming cost V 0 bases and J 0 bases; bases outside gene matches: 4. The V gene's germline CDR1 is SGHAT and CDR2 FQDESV (reference sequence). The CDR3 loop reads CASSLALSGSSYNEQFF. The CDR3 region has the DNA TGTGCCAGCAGCTTAGCGCTAAGCGGGAGCTCCTACAATGAGCAGTTCTTC.